The clone carrying this T cell receptor beta chain was counted a single time. This sample was taken from a study of blood T cell repertoires in COVID-19. In the authors' methods: Amplification of reference gene primers was used by the study to estimate nucleated cell counts. The table came from immunoSEQ multiplex PCR; TCRdb's copy has only in-frame clones and leaves some out. The V and J calls and the clone size are those of that table, but D and trimming were determined from the DNA. The table records about 88,000 clones, roughly 87% of them present only once. Sequencing input: peripheral blood. This TCR derives from a male donor with acute or convalescent COVID-19.

This CDR3 reads CASRGTGYNEQFF. In DNA form, the CDR3 reads TGTGCCAGCAGAGGGACAGGGTACAATGAGCAGTTCTTC. The gene calls are TRBV7-2 and TRBJ2-1; 9 bases are shared with TRBD1. From germline, CDR1 is SGHTA and CDR2 FQGNSA. J was trimmed by 4 bases and V by 6 bases; bases with no gene match: 1. The CDR3 sequence is 13 residues long.